The clone carrying this T cell receptor (beta chain) turned up a few times. A single record per CDR3 protein comes from TCRdb applying MiXCR to the RT-PCR reads. The data show some 550,000 distinct CDR3 sequences, roughly 23% seen once. This entry comes from a study of response to subunit inactivated influenza vaccine. Germline CDR1 is LGHDT and CDR2 is YNNKEL (reference sequence). The CDR3 loop spans 15 amino acids. V lost 4 bases to trimming and J lost 5 bases; unmatched junction nucleotides: 5. Separately, the same data were catalogued under a study of T cells expressing NK-cell markers. That work contributes: The authors made TCR beta cDNA libraries by 5'RACE template switching. This switching added a universal primer site and UMIs. Roughly 1.0-7.0% of CD8+ T cells in about six donors belonged to dominant NKG2C+ clonotypes. In several donors, dominant clonotypes made up about 28.3-60.1% of CD3+CD56-NKG2C+ cells. Clones of NKG2C+ T cells that had expanded were of unclear HCMV specificity.

The sequence was obtained from a man between 50 and 59 years old who received an inactivated influenza vaccine. Material: CD4+ T cells sorted from PBMCs, obtained 11 to 12 days after vaccination. The V call is TRBV3-1, the J call TRBJ2-1, with 10 nucleotides matching TRBD2. CDR3 coding DNA: TGTGCCAGCAGCCGGACTAGCGGAACCCACAATGAGCAGTTCTTC. It codes for CASSRTSGTHNEQFF.